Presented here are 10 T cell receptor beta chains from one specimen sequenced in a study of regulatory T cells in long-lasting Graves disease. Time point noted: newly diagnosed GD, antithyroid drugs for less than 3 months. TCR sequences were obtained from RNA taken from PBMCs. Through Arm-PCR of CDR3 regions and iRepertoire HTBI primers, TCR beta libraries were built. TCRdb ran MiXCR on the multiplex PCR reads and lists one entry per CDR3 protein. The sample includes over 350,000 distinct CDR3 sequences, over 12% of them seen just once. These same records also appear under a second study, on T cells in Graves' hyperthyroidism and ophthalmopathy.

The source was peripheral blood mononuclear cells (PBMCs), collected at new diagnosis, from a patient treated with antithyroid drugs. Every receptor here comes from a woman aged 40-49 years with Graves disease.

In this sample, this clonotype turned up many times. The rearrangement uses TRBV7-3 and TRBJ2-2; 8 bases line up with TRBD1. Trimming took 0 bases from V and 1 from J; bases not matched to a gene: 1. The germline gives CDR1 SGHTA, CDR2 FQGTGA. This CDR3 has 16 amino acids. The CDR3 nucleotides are TGTGCCAGCAGCTTAACTGGGACAGGGAACACCGGGGAGCTGTTTTTT. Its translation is CASSLTGTGNTGELFF.

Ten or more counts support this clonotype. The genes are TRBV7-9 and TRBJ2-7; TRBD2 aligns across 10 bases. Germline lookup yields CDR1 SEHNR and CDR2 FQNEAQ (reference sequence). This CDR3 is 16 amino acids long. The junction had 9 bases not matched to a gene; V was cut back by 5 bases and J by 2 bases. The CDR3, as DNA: TGTGCCAGCAGCGAGTCCGGGACTAGCGAAACCTACGAGCAGTACTTC. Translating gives CASSESGTSETYEQYF.

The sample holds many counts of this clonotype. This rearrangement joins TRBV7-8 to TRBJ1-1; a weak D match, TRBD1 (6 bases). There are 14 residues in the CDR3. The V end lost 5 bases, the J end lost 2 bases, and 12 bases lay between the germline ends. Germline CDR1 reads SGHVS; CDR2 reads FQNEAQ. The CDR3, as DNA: TGTGCCAGCAGCACCAGGGGACCCAACACTGAAGCTTTCTTT. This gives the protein CASSTRGPNTEAFF.

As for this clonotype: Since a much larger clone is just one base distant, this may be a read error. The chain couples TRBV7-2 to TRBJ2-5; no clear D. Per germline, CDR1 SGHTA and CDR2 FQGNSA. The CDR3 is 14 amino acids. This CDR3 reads CASSEAPHQGTQYF. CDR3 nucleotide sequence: TGTGCCAGCAGCGAGGCACCTCACCAAGGGACCCAGTACTTC.

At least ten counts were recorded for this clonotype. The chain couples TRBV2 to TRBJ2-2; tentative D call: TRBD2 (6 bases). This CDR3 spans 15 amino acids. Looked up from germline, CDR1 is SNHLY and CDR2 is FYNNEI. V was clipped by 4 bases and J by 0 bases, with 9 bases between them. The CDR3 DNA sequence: TGTGCCAGCAGTGCTAGCGAGGCGAACACCGGGGAGCTGTTTTTT. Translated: CASSASEANTGELFF. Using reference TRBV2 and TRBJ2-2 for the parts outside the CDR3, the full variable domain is EPEVTQTPSHQVTQMGQEVILRCVPISNHLYFYWYRQILGQKVEFLVSFYNNEISEKSEIFDDQFSVERPDGSNFTLKIRSTKLEDSAMYFCASSASEANTGELFFGEGSRLTVL.

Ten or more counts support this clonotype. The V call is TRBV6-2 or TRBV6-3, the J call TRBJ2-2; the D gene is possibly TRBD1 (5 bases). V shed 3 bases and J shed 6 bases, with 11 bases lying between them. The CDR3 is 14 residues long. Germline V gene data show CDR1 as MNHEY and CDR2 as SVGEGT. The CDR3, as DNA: TGTGCCAGCAGTTATGGGGCAGTCTCCGGGGAGCTGTTTTTT. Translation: CASSYGAVSGELFF.

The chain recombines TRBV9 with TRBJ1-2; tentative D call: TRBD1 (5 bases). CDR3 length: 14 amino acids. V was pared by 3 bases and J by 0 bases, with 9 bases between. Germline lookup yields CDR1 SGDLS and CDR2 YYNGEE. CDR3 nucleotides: TGTGCCAGCAGCGGTCGACAGACTAACTATGGCTACACCTTC. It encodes CASSGRQTNYGYTF.

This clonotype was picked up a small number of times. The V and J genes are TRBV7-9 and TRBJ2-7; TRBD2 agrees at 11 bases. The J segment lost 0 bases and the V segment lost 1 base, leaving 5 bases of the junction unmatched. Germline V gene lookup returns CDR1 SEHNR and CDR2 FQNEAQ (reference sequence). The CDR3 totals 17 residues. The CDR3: CASSLVPSGRNSYEQYF. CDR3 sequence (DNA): TGTGCCAGCAGCTTAGTTCCTAGCGGGAGGAACTCCTACGAGCAGTACTTC.

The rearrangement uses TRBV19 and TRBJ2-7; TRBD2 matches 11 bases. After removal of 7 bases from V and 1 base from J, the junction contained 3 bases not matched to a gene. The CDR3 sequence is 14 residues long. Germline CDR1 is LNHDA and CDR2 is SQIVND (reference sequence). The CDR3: CASKTSGGSYEQYF. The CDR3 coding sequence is TGTGCCAGTAAAACTAGCGGGGGTTCCTACGAGCAGTACTTC. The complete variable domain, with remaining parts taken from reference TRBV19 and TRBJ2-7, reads DGGITQSPKYLFRKEGQNVTLSCEQNLNHDAMYWYRQDPGQGLRLIYYSQIVNDFQKGDIAEGYSVSREKKESFPLTVTSAQKNPTAFYLCASKTSGGSYEQYFGPGTRLTVT.

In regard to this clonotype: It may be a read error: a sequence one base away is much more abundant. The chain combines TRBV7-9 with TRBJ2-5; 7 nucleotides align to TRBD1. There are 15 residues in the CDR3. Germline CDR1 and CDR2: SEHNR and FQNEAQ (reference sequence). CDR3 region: CASSQHQGVQETHYF. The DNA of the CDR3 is TGTGCCAGCAGTCAACACCAGGGGGTCCAAGAGACCCACTACTTC.